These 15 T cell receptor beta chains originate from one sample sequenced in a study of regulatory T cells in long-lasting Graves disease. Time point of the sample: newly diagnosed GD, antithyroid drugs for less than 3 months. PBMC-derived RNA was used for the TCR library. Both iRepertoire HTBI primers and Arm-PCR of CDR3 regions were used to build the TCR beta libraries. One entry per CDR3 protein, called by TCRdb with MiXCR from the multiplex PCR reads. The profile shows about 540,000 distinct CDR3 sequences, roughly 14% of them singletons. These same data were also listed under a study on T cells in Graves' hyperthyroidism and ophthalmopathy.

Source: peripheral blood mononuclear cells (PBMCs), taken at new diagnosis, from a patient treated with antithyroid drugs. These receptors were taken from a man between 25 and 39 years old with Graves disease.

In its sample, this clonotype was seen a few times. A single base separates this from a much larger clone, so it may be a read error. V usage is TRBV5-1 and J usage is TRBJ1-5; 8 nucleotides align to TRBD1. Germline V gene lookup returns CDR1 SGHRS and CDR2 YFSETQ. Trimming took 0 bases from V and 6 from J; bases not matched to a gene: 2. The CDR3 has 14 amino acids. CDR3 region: CASSLEQGVQPQHF. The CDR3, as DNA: TGCGCCAGCAGCTTGGAACAGGGGGTTCAGCCCCAGCATTTT.

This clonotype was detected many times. CDR3 in amino acids: CSARFRDYGYTF. The DNA for the CDR3 is TGCAGTGCTAGGTTCAGAGACTATGGCTACACCTTC. The chain couples TRBV20-1 to TRBJ1-2; D is unresolved. This CDR3 spans 12 amino acids. Germline CDR1 reads DFQATT; CDR2 reads SNEGSKA (reference sequence). Between the trimmed V and J ends, which lost 3 bases and 3 bases, there was a span of 8 bases.

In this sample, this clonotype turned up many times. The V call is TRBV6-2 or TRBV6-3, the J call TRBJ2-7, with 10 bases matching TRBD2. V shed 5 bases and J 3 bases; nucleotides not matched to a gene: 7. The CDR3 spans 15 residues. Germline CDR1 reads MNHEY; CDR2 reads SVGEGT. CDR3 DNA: TGTGCCAGCAGTGAAGCGACTAGCGGGCTCTACGAGCAGTACTTC. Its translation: CASSEATSGLYEQYF.

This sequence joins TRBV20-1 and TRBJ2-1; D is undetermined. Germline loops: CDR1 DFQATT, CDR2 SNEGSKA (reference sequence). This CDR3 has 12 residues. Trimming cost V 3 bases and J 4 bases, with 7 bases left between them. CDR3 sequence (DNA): TGCAGTGCTAGGTTGGGATACAATGAGCAGTTCTTC. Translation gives CSARLGYNEQFF.

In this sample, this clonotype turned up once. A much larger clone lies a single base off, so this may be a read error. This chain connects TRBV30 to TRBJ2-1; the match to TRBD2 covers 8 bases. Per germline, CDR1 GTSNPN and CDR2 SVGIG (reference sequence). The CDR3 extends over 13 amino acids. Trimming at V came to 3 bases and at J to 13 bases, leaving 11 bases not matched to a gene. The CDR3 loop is CAWRRREAGTQFF. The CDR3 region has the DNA TGTGCCTGGAGACGGCGGGAGGCAGGGACCCAGTTCTTC.

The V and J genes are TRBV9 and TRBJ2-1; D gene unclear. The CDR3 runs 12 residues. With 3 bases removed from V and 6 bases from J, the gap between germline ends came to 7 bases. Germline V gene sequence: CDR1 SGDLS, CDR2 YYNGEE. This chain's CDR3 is CASSAVGNEQFF. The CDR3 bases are TGTGCCAGCAGCGCCGTGGGCAATGAGCAGTTCTTC.

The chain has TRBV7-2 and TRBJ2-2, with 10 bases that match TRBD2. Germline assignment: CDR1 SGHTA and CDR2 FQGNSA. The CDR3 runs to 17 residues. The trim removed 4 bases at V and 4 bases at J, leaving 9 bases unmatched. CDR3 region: CTSSSQREGRGTGELFF. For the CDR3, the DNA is TGTACCAGCAGCTCCCAGCGGGAGGGCCGGGGCACCGGGGAGCTGTTTTTT.

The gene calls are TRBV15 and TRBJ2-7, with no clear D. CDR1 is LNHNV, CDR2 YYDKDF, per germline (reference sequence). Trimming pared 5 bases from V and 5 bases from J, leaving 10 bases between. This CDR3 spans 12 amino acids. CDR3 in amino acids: CATSRIKDEQYF. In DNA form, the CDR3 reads TGTGCCACCAGCCGAATAAAAGACGAGCAGTACTTC. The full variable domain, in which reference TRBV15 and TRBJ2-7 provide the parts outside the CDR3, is DAMVIQNPRYQVTQFGKPVTLSCSQTLNHNVMYWYQQKSSQAPKLLFHYYDKDFNNEADTPDNFQSRRPNTSFCFLDIRSPGLGDTAMYLCATSRIKDEQYFGPGTRLTVT.

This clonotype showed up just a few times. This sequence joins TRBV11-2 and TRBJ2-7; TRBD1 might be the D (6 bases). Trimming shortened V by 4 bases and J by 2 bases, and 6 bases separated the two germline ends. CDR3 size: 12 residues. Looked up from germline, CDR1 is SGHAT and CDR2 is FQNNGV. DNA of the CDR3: TGTGCCAGCAGCTGGACAGCCTACGAGCAGTACTTC. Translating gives CASSWTAYEQYF.

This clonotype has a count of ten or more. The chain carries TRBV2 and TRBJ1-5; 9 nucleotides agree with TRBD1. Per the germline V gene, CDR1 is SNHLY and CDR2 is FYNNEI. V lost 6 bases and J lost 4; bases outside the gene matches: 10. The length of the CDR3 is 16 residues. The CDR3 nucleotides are TGTGCCAGCAGCGCCGTAATAGGACAGGGGAATCAGCCCCAGCATTTT. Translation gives CASSAVIGQGNQPQHF. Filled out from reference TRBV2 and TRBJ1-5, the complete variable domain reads EPEVTQTPSHQVTQMGQEVILRCVPISNHLYFYWYRQILGQKVEFLVSFYNNEISEKSEIFDDQFSVERPDGSNFTLKIRSTKLEDSAMYFCASSAVIGQGNQPQHFGDGTRLSIL.

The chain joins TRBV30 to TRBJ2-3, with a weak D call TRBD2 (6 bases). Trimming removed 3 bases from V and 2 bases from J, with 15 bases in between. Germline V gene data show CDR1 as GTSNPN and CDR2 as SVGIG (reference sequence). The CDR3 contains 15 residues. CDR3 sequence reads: CAWRGIRGFTDTQYF. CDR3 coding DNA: TGTGCCTGGAGGGGGATTCGGGGGTTCACAGATACGCAGTATTTT.

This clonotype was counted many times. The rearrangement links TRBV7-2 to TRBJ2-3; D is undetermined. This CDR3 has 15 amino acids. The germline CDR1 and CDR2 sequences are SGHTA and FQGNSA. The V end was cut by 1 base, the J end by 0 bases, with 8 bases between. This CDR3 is CASSLELISTDTQYF. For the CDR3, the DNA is TGTGCCAGCAGCTTAGAGCTTATTAGCACAGATACGCAGTATTTT.

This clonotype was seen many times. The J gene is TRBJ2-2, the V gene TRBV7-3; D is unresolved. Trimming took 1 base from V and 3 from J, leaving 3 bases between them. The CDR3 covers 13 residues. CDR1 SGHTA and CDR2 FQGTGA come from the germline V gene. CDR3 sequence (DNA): TGTGCCAGCAGCTTAATGGACACCGGGGAGCTGTTTTTT. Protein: CASSLMDTGELFF. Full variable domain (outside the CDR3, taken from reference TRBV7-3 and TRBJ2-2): GAGVSQTPSNKVTEKGKYVELRCDPISGHTALYWYRQSLGQGPEFLIYFQGTGAADDSGLPNDRFFAVRPEGSVSTLKIQRTERGDSAVYLCASSLMDTGELFFGEGSRLTVL.

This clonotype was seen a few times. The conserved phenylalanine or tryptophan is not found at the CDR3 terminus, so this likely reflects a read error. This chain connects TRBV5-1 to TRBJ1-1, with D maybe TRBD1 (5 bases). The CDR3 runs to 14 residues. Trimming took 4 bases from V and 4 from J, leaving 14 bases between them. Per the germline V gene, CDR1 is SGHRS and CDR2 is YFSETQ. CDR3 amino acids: CASSRLGGLTEAFL. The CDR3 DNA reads TGCGCCAGCAGCCGGCTGGGGGGACTCACTGAAGCTTTCCTT.

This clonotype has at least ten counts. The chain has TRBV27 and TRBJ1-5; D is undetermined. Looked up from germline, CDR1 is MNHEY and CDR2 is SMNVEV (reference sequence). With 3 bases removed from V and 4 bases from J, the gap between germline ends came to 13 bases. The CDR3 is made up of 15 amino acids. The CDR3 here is CASSLDGLLNQPQHF. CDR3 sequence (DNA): TGTGCCAGCAGTTTGGACGGTCTGTTGAATCAGCCCCAGCATTTT.